This is a list of T cell receptor beta chains from one sample in a study of human T cells and chemical hapten exposure. MiXCR was run by TCRdb on the RACE reads, yielding one entry per CDR3 protein. The sample has some 330,000 distinct CDR3 sequences; 5% to 6.5% are singletons. The sample consisted of whole blood, taken in connection with sensitization to the hapten diphenylcyclopropenone (DPC). Receptors originate from a woman younger than 35 with alopecia areata. Some clones in this sample may be carry-over from other donors' samples. Each CDR3 is given with its conserved first and last residue. Fields, in order: clone size, V gene, D gene, J gene, CDR3 protein, CDR3 DNA. The D gene is left open where the match is weak. Part of the rows lack a size; the others show once, few, many or a class for expanded clones.

size: many; V: TRBV6-5; D: NA; J: TRBJ2-4; CDR3: CASSPGADIQYF; DNA: TGTGCCAGCAGTCCCGGTGCGGACATTCAGTACTTC
size: NA; V: TRBV6-2/TRBV6-3; D: NA; J: TRBJ1-1; CDR3: CASSLGPHSLNTEAFF; DNA: TGTGCCAGCAGCTTGGGACCCCACTCTCTGAACACTGAAGCTTTCTTT
size: few; V: TRBV9; D: TRBD2; J: TRBJ2-3; CDR3: CASIVSGAGTDTQYF; DNA: TGTGCCAGCATCGTAAGCGGGGCGGGGACAGATACGCAGTATTTT
size: few; V: TRBV20-1; D: NA; J: TRBJ2-6; CDR3: CSATGLTISGANVLTF; DNA: TGCAGTGCTACAGGACTTACTATCTCTGGGGCCAACGTCCTGACTTTC
size: many; V: TRBV9; D: TRBD1; J: TRBJ1-6; CDR3: CASSDGTGANSPLHF; DNA: TGTGCCAGCAGCGACGGTACAGGGGCTAATTCACCCCTCCACTTT
size: NA; V: TRBV2; D: TRBD2; J: TRBJ2-7; CDR3: CASSGGESAYEQYF; DNA: TGTGCCAGCAGCGGGGGGGAATCGGCCTACGAGCAGTACTTC
size: many; V: TRBV28; D: TRBD1; J: TRBJ1-5; CDR3: CAGARGGNQPQHF; DNA: TGTGCCGGCGCCAGGGGGGGCAATCAGCCCCAGCATTTT
size: many; V: TRBV4-3; D: NA; J: TRBJ2-5; CDR3: CASSTGRSRQETQYF; DNA: TGCGCCAGCAGCACTGGACGGTCGAGACAAGAGACCCAGTACTTC
size: few; V: TRBV20-1; D: NA; J: TRBJ2-5; CDR3: CSARDRQGHQETQYF; DNA: TGCAGTGCTAGAGATCGTCAGGGGCACCAAGAGACCCAGTACTTC
size: few; V: TRBV12-3/TRBV12-4; D: NA; J: TRBJ2-7; CDR3: CASSFRDEQYF; DNA: TGTGCCAGCAGTTTCCGGGACGAGCAGTACTTC
size: NA; V: TRBV6-5; D: NA; J: TRBJ1-2; CDR3: CASKYEGANYGYTF; DNA: TGTGCCAGCAAATATGAGGGGGCTAACTATGGCTACACCTTC
size: many; V: TRBV27; D: NA; J: TRBJ1-5; CDR3: CASSFQGSNQPQHF; DNA: TGTGCCAGCAGTTTCCAGGGAAGCAATCAGCCCCAGCATTTT
size: NA; V: TRBV6-6; D: NA; J: TRBJ1-4; CDR3: CASSYGGRGTTNEKLFF; DNA: TGTGCCAGCAGTTACGGGGGGCGAGGAACAACTAATGAAAAACTGTTTTTT
size: NA; V: TRBV20-1; D: NA; J: TRBJ1-2; CDR3: CSARDRTTYGYTF; DNA: TGCAGTGCTAGAGACAGGACGACGTATGGCTACACCTTC
size: NA; V: TRBV19; D: NA; J: TRBJ2-2; CDR3: CASNIGGGNTGELFF; DNA: TGTGCCAGTAATATCGGCGGAGGTAACACCGGGGAGCTGTTTTTT
size: medium-sized; V: TRBV28; D: NA; J: TRBJ1-2; CDR3: CASSLGRISPNYGYTF; DNA: TGTGCCAGCAGTTTAGGACGGATCTCTCCGAACTATGGCTACACCTTC
size: few; V: TRBV7-2; D: NA; J: TRBJ1-5; CDR3: CASSVLKGGNQPQHF; DNA: TGTGCCAGCAGCGTTTTGAAGGGGGGCAATCAGCCCCAGCATTTT
size: NA; V: TRBV2; D: NA; J: TRBJ1-2; CDR3: CASSEESDLFYGYTF; DNA: TGTGCCAGCAGTGAAGAGAGTGATCTCTTCTATGGCTACACCTTC
size: few; V: TRBV9; D: NA; J: TRBJ2-1; CDR3: CASSVAIGRGTYNEQFF; DNA: TGTGCCAGCAGCGTAGCTATCGGGCGGGGAACCTACAATGAGCAGTTCTTC
size: few; V: TRBV5-1; D: NA; J: TRBJ2-3; CDR3: CASSLGGSGTDTQYF; DNA: TGCGCCAGCAGCTTGGGGGGGTCCGGCACAGATACGCAGTATTTT
size: NA; V: TRBV6-5; D: TRBD1; J: TRBJ1-6; CDR3: CASSYSPQGGFSYNSPLHF; DNA: TGTGCCAGCAGTTACTCTCCTCAGGGGGGCTTTTCCTATAATTCACCCCTCCACTTT
size: few; V: TRBV6-5; D: NA; J: TRBJ1-1; CDR3: CASSSHMTVLNTEAFF; DNA: TGTGCCAGCAGCTCCCACATGACAGTCCTGAACACTGAAGCTTTCTTT
size: NA; V: TRBV2; D: NA; J: TRBJ1-4; CDR3: CASHGAVSEKLFF; DNA: TGTGCCAGCCACGGCGCGGTTAGTGAAAAACTGTTTTTT
size: NA; V: TRBV3-1; D: TRBD1; J: TRBJ2-5; CDR3: CASSLGTGQETQYF; DNA: TGTGCCAGCAGCCTTGGGACAGGACAAGAGACCCAGTACTTC
size: many; V: TRBV5-6; D: NA; J: TRBJ2-3; CDR3: CASSNQADTQYF; DNA: TGTGCCAGCAGCAATCAAGCAGATACGCAGTATTTT
size: NA; V: TRBV4-3; D: TRBD2; J: TRBJ2-5; CDR3: CASSQDAGARVETQYF; DNA: TGCGCCAGCAGCCAAGACGCGGGAGCTAGGGTAGAGACCCAGTACTTC
size: few; V: TRBV12-3/TRBV12-4; D: TRBD1; J: TRBJ2-1; CDR3: CASSLGPIRDRGSNEQFF; DNA: TGTGCCAGCAGTTTAGGTCCCATCCGGGACAGGGGAAGCAATGAGCAGTTCTTC
size: many; V: TRBV6-2/TRBV6-3; D: TRBD1; J: TRBJ1-5; CDR3: CASSLVDRNSNQPQHF; DNA: TGTGCCAGCAGTCTCGTGGACAGGAATAGCAATCAGCCCCAGCATTTT
size: NA; V: TRBV12-3/TRBV12-4; D: NA; J: TRBJ2-5; CDR3: CASSLVGQVGQTQYF; DNA: TGTGCCAGCAGTTTAGTTGGTCAGGTCGGGCAGACCCAGTACTTC
size: few; V: TRBV9; D: NA; J: TRBJ2-6; CDR3: CASSANEALANVLTF; DNA: TGTGCCAGCAGCGCTAATGAAGCTTTGGCCAACGTCCTGACTTTC
size: many; V: TRBV9; D: TRBD1; J: TRBJ2-6; CDR3: CASSSGGTTANVLTF; DNA: TGTGCCAGCAGCTCAGGGGGCACAACGGCCAACGTCCTGACTTTC
size: few; V: TRBV2; D: TRBD2; J: TRBJ2-5; CDR3: CASRPMTSGGETQYF; DNA: TGTGCCAGCAGGCCTATGACTAGCGGGGGTGAGACCCAGTACTTC
size: NA; V: TRBV6-2/TRBV6-3; D: NA; J: TRBJ1-1; CDR3: CASSYSRGWTEAFF; DNA: TGTGCCAGCAGTTACAGTAGGGGTTGGACTGAAGCTTTCTTT
size: many; V: TRBV20-1; D: TRBD1; J: TRBJ1-1; CDR3: CSASPGGREAFF; DNA: TGCAGTGCTAGCCCAGGGGGCAGGGAAGCTTTCTTT
size: many; V: TRBV6-5; D: NA; J: TRBJ1-6; CDR3: CASRMDRNNSPLHF; DNA: TGTGCCAGCAGGATGGACAGAAATAATTCACCCCTCCACTTT
size: NA; V: TRBV14; D: NA; J: TRBJ1-3; CDR3: CASRPDASGNTIYF; DNA: TGTGCCAGTCGTCCGGACGCCTCTGGAAACACCATATATTTT
size: few; V: TRBV24-1; D: NA; J: TRBJ2-1; CDR3: CATSGWVNEQFF; DNA: TGTGCCACCAGTGGTTGGGTCAATGAGCAGTTCTTC
size: few; V: TRBV6-2/TRBV6-3; D: NA; J: TRBJ1-2; CDR3: CASSYPSAKSF; DNA: TGTGCCAGCAGTTACCCCTCAGCCAAGAGCTTC
size: many; V: TRBV6-2/TRBV6-3; D: NA; J: TRBJ2-6; CDR3: CASSYAGANVLTF; DNA: TGTGCCAGCAGTTACGCGGGGGCCAACGTCCTGACTTTC
size: many; V: TRBV7-6; D: NA; J: TRBJ2-3; CDR3: CASSLGEGGPGDTQYF; DNA: TGTGCCAGCAGCTTAGGGGAGGGGGGGCCCGGAGATACGCAGTATTTT
size: many; V: TRBV12-5; D: NA; J: TRBJ2-5; CDR3: CASGKPQPQETQYF; DNA: TGTGCTAGTGGAAAACCACAACCTCAAGAGACCCAGTACTTC
size: NA; V: TRBV6-5; D: NA; J: TRBJ2-5; CDR3: CASSYLGQETQYF; DNA: TGTGCCAGCAGTTACCTGGGGCAAGAGACCCAGTACTTC
size: many; V: TRBV6-5; D: TRBD1; J: TRBJ1-1; CDR3: CASSLRGQGARVEAFF; DNA: TGTGCCAGCAGCCTCAGGGGTCAGGGGGCGCGGGTTGAAGCTTTCTTT
size: NA; V: TRBV7-9; D: NA; J: TRBJ2-3; CDR3: CASSLMVSNRNTQYF; DNA: TGTGCCAGCAGCTTAATGGTGTCAAACCGAAATACGCAGTATTTT
size: few; V: TRBV5-1; D: NA; J: TRBJ2-1; CDR3: CASSFPSPGLVPNEQFF; DNA: TGCGCCAGCAGCTTTCCTTCACCGGGACTCGTCCCCAATGAGCAGTTCTTC
size: many; V: TRBV4-2; D: NA; J: TRBJ1-3; CDR3: CASSQEGAGNTIYF; DNA: TGTGCCAGCAGCCAAGAAGGAGCTGGAAACACCATATATTTT
size: many; V: TRBV6-5; D: NA; J: TRBJ2-3; CDR3: CASSYSDSPDTQYF; DNA: TGTGCCAGCAGTTACTCCGACAGCCCAGATACGCAGTATTTT
size: few; V: TRBV2; D: TRBD2; J: TRBJ2-1; CDR3: CASTLDTSGAYNEQFF; DNA: TGTGCCAGCACCCTCGACACTAGCGGGGCTTACAATGAGCAGTTCTTC
size: few; V: TRBV15; D: NA; J: TRBJ1-5; CDR3: CATSPGRQPQHF; DNA: TGTGCCACCAGCCCAGGGCGTCAGCCCCAGCATTTT
size: many; V: TRBV5-5; D: NA; J: TRBJ1-5; CDR3: CASSKRTGSNQPQHF; DNA: TGTGCCAGCAGCAAGAGGACGGGGAGCAATCAGCCCCAGCATTTT
size: many; V: TRBV6-5; D: NA; J: TRBJ2-3; CDR3: CASRRFTWTDTQYF; DNA: TGTGCCAGCCGTCGTTTCACGTGGACAGATACGCAGTATTTT
size: many; V: TRBV25-1; D: TRBD2; J: TRBJ2-3; CDR3: CASSVHSGGRDTQYF; DNA: TGTGCCAGCAGTGTGCATAGCGGGGGTCGCGATACGCAGTATTTT
size: many; V: TRBV24-1; D: TRBD2; J: TRBJ2-3; CDR3: CATSPRTSGGPTDTQYF; DNA: TGTGCCACCAGTCCGAGGACTAGCGGGGGACCCACAGATACGCAGTATTTT
size: many; V: TRBV5-7; D: TRBD1; J: TRBJ2-5; CDR3: CASSPLLTGAGTQYF; DNA: TGTGCCAGCAGCCCTCTTTTGACAGGGGCGGGGACCCAGTACTTC
size: many; V: TRBV29-1; D: NA; J: TRBJ1-2; CDR3: CSVDSFGTTNYGYTF; DNA: TGCAGCGTTGATAGTTTTGGGACAACTAACTATGGCTACACCTTC